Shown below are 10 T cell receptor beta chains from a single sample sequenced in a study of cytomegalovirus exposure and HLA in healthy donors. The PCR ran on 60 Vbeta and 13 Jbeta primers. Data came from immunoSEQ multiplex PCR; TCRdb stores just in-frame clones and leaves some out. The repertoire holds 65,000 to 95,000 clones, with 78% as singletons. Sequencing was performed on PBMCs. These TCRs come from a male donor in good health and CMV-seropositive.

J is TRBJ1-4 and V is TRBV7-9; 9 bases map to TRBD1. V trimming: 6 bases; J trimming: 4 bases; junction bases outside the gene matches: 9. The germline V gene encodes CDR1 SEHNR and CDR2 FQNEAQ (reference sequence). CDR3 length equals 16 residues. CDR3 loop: CASSPGQGRGNEKLFF. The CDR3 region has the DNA TGTGCCAGCAGTCCAGGACAGGGGCGGGGTAATGAAAAACTGTTTTTT. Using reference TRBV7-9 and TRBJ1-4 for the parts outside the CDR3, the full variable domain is DTGVSQNPRHKITKRGQNVTFRCDPISEHNRLYWYRQTLGQGPEFLTYFQNEAQLEKSRLLSDRFSAERPKGSFSTLEIQRTEQGDSAMYLCASSPGQGRGNEKLFFGSGTQLSVL.

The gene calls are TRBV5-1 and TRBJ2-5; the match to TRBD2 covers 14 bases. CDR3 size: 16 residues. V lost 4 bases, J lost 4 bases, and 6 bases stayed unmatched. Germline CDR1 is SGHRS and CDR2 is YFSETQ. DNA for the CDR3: TGCGCCAGCAGCCGGGGACTAGCGGGAGTCGGAGAGACCCAGTACTTC. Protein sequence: CASSRGLAGVGETQYF.

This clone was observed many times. CDR3 sequence (DNA): TGTGCCACCAGGGACAGGGAATTGGCTGAAAAACTGTTTTTT. Its protein product is CATRDRELAEKLFF. This chain joins TRBV15 and TRBJ1-4; TRBD1 agrees at 8 bases. CDR3 length: 14 amino acids. Germline CDR1 is LNHNV and CDR2 is YYDKDF (reference sequence). Unmatched junction bases numbered 7, after V lost 6 bases and J lost 7 bases.

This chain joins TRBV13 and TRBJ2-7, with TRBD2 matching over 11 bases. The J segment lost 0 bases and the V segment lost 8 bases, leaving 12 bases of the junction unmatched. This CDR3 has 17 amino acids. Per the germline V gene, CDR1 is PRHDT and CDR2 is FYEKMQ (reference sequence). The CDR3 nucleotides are TGTGCCAGCTTGATTAGCGGGAGGGAAAAGAGCTCCTACGAGCAGTACTTC. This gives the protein CASLISGREKSSYEQYF.

DNA of the CDR3: TGTGCCAGCAGCTTAATCCCGGGTTGGGAGACCCAGTACTTC. Its translation: CASSLIPGWETQYF. V is TRBV7-3 and J is TRBJ2-5; D gene ambiguous. V gave up 1 base and J gave up 5 bases, with 11 bases separating them. This CDR3 is 14 amino acids long. Looked up from germline, CDR1 is SGHTA and CDR2 is FQGTGA.

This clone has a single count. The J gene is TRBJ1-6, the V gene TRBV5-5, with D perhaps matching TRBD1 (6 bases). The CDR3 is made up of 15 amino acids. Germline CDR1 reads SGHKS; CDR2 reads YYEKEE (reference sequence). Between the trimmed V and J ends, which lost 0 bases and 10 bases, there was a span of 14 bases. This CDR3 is CASSLEYRELSPLHF. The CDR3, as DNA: TGTGCCAGCAGCTTGGAGTACAGGGAGTTATCACCCCTCCACTTT.

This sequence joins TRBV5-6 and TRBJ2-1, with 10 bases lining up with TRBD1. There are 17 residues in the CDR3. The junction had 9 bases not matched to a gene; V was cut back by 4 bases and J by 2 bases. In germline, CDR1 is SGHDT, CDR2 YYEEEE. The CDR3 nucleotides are TGTGCCAGCAGCGCAGGAACCGGGACAGGGGCCTACAATGAGCAGTTCTTC. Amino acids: CASSAGTGTGAYNEQFF. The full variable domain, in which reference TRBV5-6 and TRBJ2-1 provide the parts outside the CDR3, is DAGVTQSPTHLIKTRGQQVTLRCSPKSGHDTVSWYQQALGQGPQFIFQYYEEEERQRGNFPDRFSGHQFPNYSSELNVNALLLGDSALYLCASSAGTGTGAYNEQFFGPGTRLTVL.

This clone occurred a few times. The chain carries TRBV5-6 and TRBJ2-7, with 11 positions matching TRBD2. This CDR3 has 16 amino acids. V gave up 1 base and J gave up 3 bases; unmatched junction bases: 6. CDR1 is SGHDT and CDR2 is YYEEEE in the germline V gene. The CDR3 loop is CASSLPPSGGYYEQYF. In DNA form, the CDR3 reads TGTGCCAGCAGCTTGCCCCCTAGCGGGGGGTACTACGAGCAGTACTTC.

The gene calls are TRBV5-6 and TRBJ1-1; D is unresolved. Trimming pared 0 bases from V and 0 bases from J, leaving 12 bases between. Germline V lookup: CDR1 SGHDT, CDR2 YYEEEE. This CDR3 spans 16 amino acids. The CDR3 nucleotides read TGTGCCAGCAGCTTGGGATTGACTTCCCTGAACACTGAAGCTTTCTTT. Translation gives CASSLGLTSLNTEAFF.

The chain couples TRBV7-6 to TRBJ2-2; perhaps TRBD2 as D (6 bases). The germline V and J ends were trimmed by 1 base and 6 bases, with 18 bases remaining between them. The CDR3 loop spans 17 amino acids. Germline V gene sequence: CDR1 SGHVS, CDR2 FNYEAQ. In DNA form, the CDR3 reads TGTGCCAGCAGCTTAGGAGGAGCCCTAGCGTTTTCCGGGGAGCTGTTTTTT. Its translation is CASSLGGALAFSGELFF.